This TCR beta chain was captured in a study of neoadjuvant anti-PD-1 for oral cavity cancer. Study observations and caveats: Pretreatment Treg/Th17 ratio correlated inversely with post-treatment tumor clonality.

The CDR3 consists of 18 residues. Trimming shortened V by 0 bases and J by 4 bases, and 20 bases separated the two germline ends. Germline assignment: CDR1 MGHRA and CDR2 YSYEKL. On this clone: Its antigen is as yet unknown.

Blood cells were analyzed directly, without culture or expansion. Profiling relied on immunoSEQ multiplex PCR, and the TCRdb table lists in-frame clones only, not all of them. The data show tens of thousands of clones, more than 65% seen once. The chain employs TRBV4-1 and TRBJ2-3; the D is unclear. The sample in question was PBMCs, obtained before nivolumab (anti-PD-1) treatment. The sequence derives from a person aged 35 to 85 with oral cavity squamous cell carcinoma. The CDR3 loop reads CASSQEKRIDRPPDTQYF. The CDR3 nucleotides read TGCGCCAGCAGCCAAGAAAAGAGAATAGACCGACCCCCAGATACGCAGTATTTT.